This entry is about one T cell receptor beta chain. Its antigen is still unknown. The record originates from a study of blood T cells in healthy people across ages. Looked up from germline, CDR1 is MNHNY and CDR2 is SVGAGI (reference sequence). Trimming left V 3 bases short and J 7 bases short, with 10 bases between. The CDR3 is made up of 13 amino acids. A second roughly 7 to 11 cycle PCR used barcoded and J-beta primers. TCRdb independently ran MiXCR on the 5' RACE reads; one entry per CDR3 protein. The sample shows approximately 850,000 distinct CDR3 sequences, roughly 60% of them seen only once. Findings and limits, study-wide: What prevented conclusive comparison of naive and antigen-experienced cells was that PBMCs were unsorted. Calculation of diversity from one million T cells yielded estimates considered to be underestimates.

The TCR originated in a man in his thirties or forties in good health. Specimen: blood. The J gene is TRBJ1-5, the V gene TRBV6-6; D is uncertain. DNA of the CDR3: TGTGCCAGCAGTTATGCGAGTGGGCAGCCCCAGCATTTT. It yields the protein CASSYASGQPQHF.